This T cell receptor (beta chain) emerged from a study of beta chain features in type 1 diabetes. As every portion of the isolated RNA was reverse transcribed, the sequencing read expressed TCRB transcripts. TCRdb's table, derived via immunoSEQ multiplex PCR, lists solely in-frame clones and lacks some. The repertoire holds under 350,000 clones, with about 13% as singletons. Points on this clone: The target antigen is unknown.

Broader study findings: Moderate yet significant TCRB CDR3 shortening was seen in Type 1 diabetes patients in all four CD4+ subsets.

V lost 1 base to trimming and J lost 0 bases, with 8 bases between them. The CDR3 contains 15 residues. Looked up from germline, CDR1 is SGDLS and CDR2 is YYNGEE. The chain carries TRBV9 and TRBJ2-1; D remains ambiguous. The sample comprised naive CD4+ T cells from blood. The clonotype comes from a man under 40 with type 1 diabetes. The CDR3 DNA sequence: TGTGCCAGCAGCGTAAGCTACCTCTCCTACAATGAGCAGTTCTTC. Translation: CASSVSYLSYNEQFF.